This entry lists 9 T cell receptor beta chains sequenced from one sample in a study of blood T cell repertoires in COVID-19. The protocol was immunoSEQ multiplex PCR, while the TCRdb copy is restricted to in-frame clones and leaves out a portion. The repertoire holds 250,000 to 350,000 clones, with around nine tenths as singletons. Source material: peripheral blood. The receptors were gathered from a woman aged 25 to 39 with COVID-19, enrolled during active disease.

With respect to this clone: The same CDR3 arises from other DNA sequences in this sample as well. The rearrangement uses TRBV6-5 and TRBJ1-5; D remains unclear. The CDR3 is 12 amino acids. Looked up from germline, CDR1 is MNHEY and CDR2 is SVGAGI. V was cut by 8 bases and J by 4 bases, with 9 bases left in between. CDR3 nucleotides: TGTGCCAGCGGACGGGGAAATCAGCCCCAGCATTTT. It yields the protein CASGRGNQPQHF.

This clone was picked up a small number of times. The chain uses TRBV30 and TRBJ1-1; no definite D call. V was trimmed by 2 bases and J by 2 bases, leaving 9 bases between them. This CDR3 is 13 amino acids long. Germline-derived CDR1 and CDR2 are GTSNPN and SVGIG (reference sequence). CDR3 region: CAWSPGSNTEAFF. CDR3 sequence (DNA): TGTGCCTGGAGTCCAGGAAGTAACACTGAAGCTTTCTTT.

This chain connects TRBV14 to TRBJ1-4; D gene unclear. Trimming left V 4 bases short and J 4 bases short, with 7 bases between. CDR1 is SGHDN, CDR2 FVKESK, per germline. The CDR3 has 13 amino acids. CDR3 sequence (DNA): TGTGCCAGCAGCCGCGGGAATAATGAAAAACTGTTTTTT. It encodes CASSRGNNEKLFF.

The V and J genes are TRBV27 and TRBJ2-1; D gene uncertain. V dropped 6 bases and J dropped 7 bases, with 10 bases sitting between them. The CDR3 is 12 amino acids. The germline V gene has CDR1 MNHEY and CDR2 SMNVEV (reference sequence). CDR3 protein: CASSPTTNEQFF. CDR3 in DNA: TGTGCCAGCAGCCCCACGACAAATGAGCAGTTCTTC.

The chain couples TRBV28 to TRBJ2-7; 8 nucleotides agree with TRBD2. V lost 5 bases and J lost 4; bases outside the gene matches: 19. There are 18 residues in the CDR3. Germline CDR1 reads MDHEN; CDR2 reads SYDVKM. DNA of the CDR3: TGTGCCAGCAGTCCACTTGGGGCGAGCGCGGGAGGATTTTACGAGCAGTACTTC. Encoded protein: CASSPLGASAGGFYEQYF.

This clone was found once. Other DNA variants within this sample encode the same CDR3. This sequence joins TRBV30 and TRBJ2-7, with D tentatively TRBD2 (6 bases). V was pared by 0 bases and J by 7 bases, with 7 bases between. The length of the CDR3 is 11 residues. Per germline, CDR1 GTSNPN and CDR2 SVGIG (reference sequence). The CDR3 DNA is TGTGCCTGGAGTGTACGGGGGGAGCAGTACTTC. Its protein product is CAWSVRGEQYF. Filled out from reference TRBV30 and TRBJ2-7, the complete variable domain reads SQTIHQWPATLVQPVGSPLSLECTVEGTSNPNLYWYRQAAGRGLQLLFYSVGIGQISSEVPQNLSASRPQDRQFILSSKKLLLSDSGFYLCAWSVRGEQYFGPGTRLTVT.

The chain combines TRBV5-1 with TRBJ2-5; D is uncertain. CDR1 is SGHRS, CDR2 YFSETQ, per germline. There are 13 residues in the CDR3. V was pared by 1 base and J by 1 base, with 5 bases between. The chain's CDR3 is CASSLPIQETQYF. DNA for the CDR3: TGCGCCAGCAGCTTGCCAATCCAAGAGACCCAGTACTTC.

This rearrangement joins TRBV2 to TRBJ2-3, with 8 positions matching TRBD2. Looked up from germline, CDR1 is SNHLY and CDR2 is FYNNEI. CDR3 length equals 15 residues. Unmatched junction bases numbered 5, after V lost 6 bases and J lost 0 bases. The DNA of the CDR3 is TGTGCCAGCAGCGTTAGCGGGACTAGCACAGATACGCAGTATTTT. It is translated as CASSVSGTSTDTQYF.

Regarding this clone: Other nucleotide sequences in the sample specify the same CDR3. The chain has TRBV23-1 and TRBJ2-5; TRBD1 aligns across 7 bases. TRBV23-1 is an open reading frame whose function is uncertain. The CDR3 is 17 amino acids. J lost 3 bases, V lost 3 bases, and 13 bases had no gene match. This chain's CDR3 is CASSQSSPGTVEETQYF. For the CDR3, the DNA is TGCGCCAGCAGTCAGAGTTCTCCCGGGACAGTCGAAGAGACCCAGTACTTC.